The clone carrying this TCR beta chain was observed a single time. Its antigen is as yet unknown. The entry originates in a study of STAT3 mutations in large granular lymphocyte leukemia. Study in general: Among longitudinally sequenced T-LGLL patients, roughly half had canonical activating STAT3 mutations detected.

General study points: No sample exists from the first appearance of each clone. A small but highly pathogenic clone may have been missed. In T-cell large granular lymphocyte leukemia, about half of patients showed multiple immunodominant subclonotypes.

Each sample's TCRbeta library yielded on average about 40,773 productive templates. The protocol was immunoSEQ multiplex PCR, while the TCRdb copy is restricted to in-frame clones and leaves out a portion. The top ten hold roughly 49% of the sample, which has about 1,000 clones, 55% seen once. Sequenced sample: PBMCs. This sequence was found in a human donor with T large granular lymphocyte leukemia. Some clones in this sample may be carry-over from other donors' samples.

CDR3 protein: CASSLEWGRTGELFF. The CDR3 DNA reads TGCGCCAGCAGCTTGGAGTGGGGGCGTACCGGGGAGCTGTTTTTT. The genes are TRBV5-1 and TRBJ2-2, with D tentatively TRBD1 (6 bases). The CDR3 length is 15 residues. V shed 0 bases and J shed 5 bases, with 11 bases lying between them. Germline V gene data show CDR1 as SGHRS and CDR2 as YFSETQ.